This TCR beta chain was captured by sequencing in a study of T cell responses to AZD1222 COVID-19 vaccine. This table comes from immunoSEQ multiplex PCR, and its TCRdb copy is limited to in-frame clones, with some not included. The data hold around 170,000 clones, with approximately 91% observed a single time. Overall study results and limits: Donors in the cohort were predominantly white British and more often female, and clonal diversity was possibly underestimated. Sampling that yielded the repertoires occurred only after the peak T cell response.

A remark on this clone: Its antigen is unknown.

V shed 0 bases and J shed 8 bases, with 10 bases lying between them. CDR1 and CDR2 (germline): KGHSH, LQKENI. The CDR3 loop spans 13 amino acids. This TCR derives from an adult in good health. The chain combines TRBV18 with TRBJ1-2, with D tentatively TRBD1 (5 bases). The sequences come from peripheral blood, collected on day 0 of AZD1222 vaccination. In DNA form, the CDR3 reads TGTGCCAGCTCACCACCGGGGGATTGGGGCTACACCTTC. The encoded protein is CASSPPGDWGYTF.